Listed here are 21 T cell receptor beta chains from one sample, sequenced in a study of shared clonotypes between healthy human individuals. Profiling relied on immunoSEQ multiplex PCR, and the TCRdb table lists in-frame clones only, not all of them. The sample shows approximately 1.5 million clones, 98% of them seen only once. The sequenced sample was naive CD4+ T cells sorted from blood. Subset noted: CD45RA+ positively selected. The receptor source for this set is a man between 25 and 39 years old in good health.

The gene calls are TRBV9 and TRBJ2-5, with TRBD1 as a possible D gene (5 bases). Germline V lookup: CDR1 SGDLS, CDR2 YYNGEE. There are 14 residues in the CDR3. V lost 4 bases to trimming and J lost 1 base, with 11 bases between them. The CDR3 loop is CASSTRQIQETQYF. CDR3 nucleotide sequence: TGTGCCAGCAGCACGAGACAGATCCAAGAGACCCAGTACTTC.

V and J are TRBV27 and TRBJ2-2, with 10 bases aligning to TRBD1. V was clipped by 4 bases and J by 5 bases; unmatched bases: 4. CDR1 and CDR2 from the germline V gene are MNHEY and SMNVEV (reference sequence). This CDR3 is 15 amino acids long. The DNA for the CDR3 is TGTGCCAGCAGTTCGACAGGGGGCCCTACCGGGGAGCTGTTTTTT. The encoded protein is CASSSTGGPTGELFF.

The chain employs TRBV29-1 and TRBJ2-7; D call uncertain. Germline loops: CDR1 SQVTM, CDR2 ANQGSEA. Trimming pared 5 bases from V and 1 base from J, leaving 9 bases between. The CDR3 has 12 amino acids. CDR3 nucleotide sequence: TGCAGCGTTATCCAGGCTTCCTACGAGCAGTACTTC. Translating it yields CSVIQASYEQYF.

The genes are TRBV9 and TRBJ2-2; a possible D gene is TRBD2 (5 bases). The CDR3 contains 15 residues. Germline V gene sequence: CDR1 SGDLS, CDR2 YYNGEE. The V gene lost 4 bases and the J gene lost 2 bases, with 12 bases spanning the gap. Here the CDR3 DNA reads TGTGCCAGCAGCATTTCCGGGATAAACACCGGGGAGCTGTTTTTT. Translation gives CASSISGINTGELFF.

V and J are TRBV28 and TRBJ2-7; tentative D call: TRBD1 (6 bases). Per the germline V gene, CDR1 is MDHEN and CDR2 is SYDVKM. Trimming took off 5 bases at V and 3 bases at J, with 11 bases between the two ends. The CDR3 covers 13 residues. The CDR3 nucleotides read TGTGCCAGCAGTGTAGGACAGAACTACGAGCAGTACTTC. Protein sequence: CASSVGQNYEQYF.

The chain carries TRBV7-9 and TRBJ2-5; D tentatively fits TRBD1 or TRBD2 (5 bases each). The germline gives CDR1 SEHNR, CDR2 FQNEAQ (reference sequence). V lost 8 bases to trimming and J lost 7 bases, with 14 bases between them. The CDR3 spans 12 residues. CDR3 loop: CASDYLRGTQYF. CDR3 DNA sequence: TGTGCCAGCGACTACTTAAGGGGGACCCAGTACTTC.

CDR3 in DNA: TGTGCCAGCAGTCCCGGACAGGCCTATGGCTACACCTTC. Protein product: CASSPGQAYGYTF. The V call is TRBV6-1, the J call TRBJ1-2, with TRBD1 matching over 7 bases. Germline CDR1 reads MNHNS; CDR2 reads SASEGT. V was clipped by 5 bases and J by 4 bases; unmatched bases: 4. There are 13 residues in the CDR3.

This chain connects TRBV2 to TRBJ1-2; 9 bases align to TRBD1. The junction had 6 bases not matched to a gene; V was cut back by 3 bases and J by 4 bases. From germline, CDR1 is SNHLY and CDR2 FYNNEI. The CDR3 contains 15 residues. For the CDR3, the DNA is TGTGCCAGCAGTGAGAGGACAGGGGATCCCTATGGCTACACCTTC. It encodes CASSERTGDPYGYTF.

As regards this clone: The identical CDR3 is also encoded by other nucleotide sequences in the sample. The chain links TRBV5-6 to TRBJ2-7, with 9 bases aligning to TRBD1. CDR1 and CDR2 (germline): SGHDT, YYEEEE. J gave up 4 bases and V 0 bases, and 2 bases lay outside the gene matches. CDR3 length: 14 residues. The CDR3, as DNA: TGTGCCAGCAGCTTGGGGGGACAGGGTTACGAGCAGTACTTC. This translates into CASSLGGQGYEQYF.

The V call is TRBV29-1, the J call TRBJ2-1; tentative D call: TRBD1 (5 bases). Germline CDR1 SQVTM, CDR2 ANQGSEA. CDR3 size: 15 residues. V was pared by 6 bases and J by 1 base, with 16 bases between. The CDR3 bases are TGCAGCGTGTTCATCGCAGGGCGGTCCTACAATGAGCAGTTCTTC. The encoded protein is CSVFIAGRSYNEQFF.

The chain links TRBV7-9 to TRBJ2-5, with 7 bases aligning to TRBD1. V was clipped by 6 bases and J by 1 base; unmatched bases: 5. Per the germline V gene, CDR1 is SEHNR and CDR2 is FQNEAQ (reference sequence). The CDR3 totals 14 residues. The CDR3 DNA sequence: TGTGCCAGCAGGGGTGACAGGGTCCAAGAGACCCAGTACTTC. It specifies CASRGDRVQETQYF.

The CDR3 DNA follows: TGTGCCAGCAGCCCCTGGGGAGAGTACAAAGAGACCCAGTACTTC. Encoded protein: CASSPWGEYKETQYF. V is TRBV7-9 and J is TRBJ2-5, with D possibly TRBD2 on 5 matching bases. Germline CDR1 is SEHNR and CDR2 is FQNEAQ (reference sequence). The CDR3 extends over 15 amino acids. V lost 5 bases and J lost 3, with 16 bases in between.

The J gene is TRBJ1-5, the V gene TRBV25-1; D is uncertain. The CDR3 has 11 residues. Trimming pared 3 bases from V and 9 bases from J, leaving 6 bases between. The V gene's germline CDR1 is MGHDK and CDR2 SYGVNS. CDR3 in amino acids: CASSEGGPQHF. In DNA, the CDR3 is TGTGCCAGCAGTGAGGGAGGGCCCCAGCATTTT.

This chain connects TRBV25-1 to TRBJ1-5, with no clear D. Trimming left V 6 bases short and J 5 bases short, with 17 bases between. Germline V gene lookup returns CDR1 MGHDK and CDR2 SYGVNS. This CDR3 is built from 15 residues. CDR3 in amino acids: CASSGSRAMDQPQHF. CDR3 coding DNA: TGTGCCAGCAGCGGCTCACGGGCCATGGATCAGCCCCAGCATTTT.

V is TRBV19 and J is TRBJ2-7, with 8 bases aligning to TRBD1. CDR1 and CDR2 from the germline V gene are LNHDA and SQIVND (reference sequence). The length of the CDR3 is 14 residues. The J segment lost 2 bases and the V segment lost 5 bases, leaving 5 bases of the junction unmatched. CDR3 nucleotides: TGTGCCAGTAGTCCTGACAGGGGAACCTACGAGCAGTACTTC. Translated, it gives CASSPDRGTYEQYF.

The chain has TRBV5-4 and TRBJ2-1; D could derive from TRBD1 or TRBD2 (5 bases each). Trimming removed 0 bases at V and 6 bases at J, with 10 bases between. Per the germline V gene, CDR1 is SGHNT and CDR2 is YYREEE (reference sequence). CDR3 length equals 14 residues. CDR3 nucleotide sequence: TGTGCCAGCAGCTTGGAGGGACCGAGCAATGAGCAGTTCTTC. Translation: CASSLEGPSNEQFF.

V and J are TRBV5-4 and TRBJ2-7; 8 nucleotides agree with TRBD1. The CDR3 totals 15 residues. The V gene end was trimmed by 2 bases and the J gene end by 0 bases; junction bases not matched to a gene: 4. The germline V gene encodes CDR1 SGHNT and CDR2 YYREEE (reference sequence). The DNA for the CDR3 is TGTGCCAGCAGCTTACCGGACAGGGCCTCCTACGAGCAGTACTTC. Translation: CASSLPDRASYEQYF.

The V and J genes are TRBV7-7 and TRBJ2-7; the D gene could be TRBD1 or TRBD2 (5 bases each). Trimming took off 5 bases at V and 0 bases at J, with 8 bases between the two ends. Germline V gene sequence: CDR1 SSHAT, CDR2 FNYEAQ (reference sequence). The CDR3 is made up of 13 amino acids. The CDR3 is CASSAGTSYEQYF. The CDR3 nucleotides read TGTGCCAGCAGCGCCGGGACCTCCTACGAGCAGTACTTC. Full variable domain (rest looked up from reference TRBV7-7 and TRBJ2-7): GAGVSQSPRYKVTKRGQDVTLRCDPISSHATLYWYQQALGQGPEFLTYFNYEAQPDKSGLPSDRFSAERPEGSISTLTIQRTEQRDSAMYRCASSAGTSYEQYFGPGTRLTVT.

The V gene is TRBV14, the J gene TRBJ1-1; no clear D gene. The CDR3 has 11 residues. Germline V CDR1 and CDR2: SGHDN, FVKESK. The V gene lost 4 bases and the J gene lost 8 bases, with 8 bases spanning the gap. This CDR3 is CASSPLTEAFF. CDR3 DNA sequence: TGTGCCAGCAGCCCCCTGACGGAAGCTTTCTTT.

This chain connects TRBV4-1 to TRBJ1-1; D ambiguous. From germline, CDR1 is MGHRA and CDR2 YSYEKL. V was cut by 2 bases and J by 0 bases, with 10 bases left in between. The CDR3 consists of 15 residues. The CDR3 nucleotides read TGCGCCAGCAGCCAAAGGCGGGGAGTGAACACTGAAGCTTTCTTT. This sequence encodes CASSQRRGVNTEAFF.

V gene TRBV18 combines with J gene TRBJ2-7, with 13 bases lining up with TRBD2. Per the germline V gene, CDR1 is KGHSH and CDR2 is LQKENI. The CDR3 sequence is 14 residues long. V gave up 4 bases and J gave up 7 bases; unmatched junction bases: 4. CDR3 amino acids: CASSRTSGSFEQYF. The CDR3 nucleotides read TGTGCCAGCTCACGGACTAGCGGGAGTTTTGAGCAGTACTTC.